The clone carrying this TCR beta chain was observed a few times. This specimen belongs to a study of T cell repertoires in cytomegalovirus infection. TCRdb passed the reads through MiXCR, listing each CDR3 protein once. The top ten clones hold less than 15% of a sample with fewer than 550,000 distinct CDR3 sequences, approximately 25% of them seen once. The CDR3 sequence is 13 residues long. CDR1 LNHDA and CDR2 SQIVND come from the germline V gene (reference sequence). The V end was cut by 5 bases, the J end by 1 base, with 7 bases between. Sequencing input: PBMCs. V usage is TRBV19 and J usage is TRBJ2-3; D is unresolved. This clonotype was obtained from a human donor in good health (CMV status not recorded). Some clones in this sample may be carry-over from other donors' samples. This chain's CDR3 is CASSGSGTDTQYF. CDR3 nucleotide sequence: TGTGCCAGTAGTGGTTCCGGCACAGATACGCAGTATTTT. The full variable domain, with the rest looked up from reference TRBV19 and TRBJ2-3, is DGGITQSPKYLFRKEGQNVTLSCEQNLNHDAMYWYRQDPGQGLRLIYYSQIVNDFQKGDIAEGYSVSREKKESFPLTVTSAQKNPTAFYLCASSGSGTDTQYFGPGTRLTVL.